The 13 T cell receptor beta chains below come from one sample, sequenced in a study of blood T cell repertoires in COVID-19. Measured with immunoSEQ multiplex PCR; TCRdb has only the in-frame clones, and not every one. The table lists 55,000 to 75,000 clones, more than 85% of them singletons. Sequenced: peripheral blood. These receptors were collected from a human donor with active COVID-19. The donor label of this sample is uncertain.

The chain carries TRBV18 and TRBJ2-7; tentative D call: TRBD2 (7 bases). V was shortened by 2 bases and J by 5 bases, with 13 bases between the two germline ends. Germline V lookup: CDR1 KGHSH, CDR2 LQKENI. This CDR3 has 14 amino acids. CDR3 region: CASSPGGGAHEQYF. The CDR3 nucleotides read TGTGCCAGCTCACCAGGTGGGGGGGCTCACGAGCAGTACTTC.

The V and J genes are TRBV6-5 and TRBJ2-2; TRBD2 aligns across 7 bases. The J segment lost 4 bases and the V segment lost 1 base, leaving 3 bases of the junction unmatched. The germline CDR1 and CDR2 sequences are MNHEY and SVGAGI. The CDR3 length is 15 residues. CDR3 sequence (DNA): TGTGCCAGCAGTTACTTCGGCGGGAGCACCGGGGAGCTGTTTTTT. It yields the protein CASSYFGGSTGELFF.

The CDR3 region is CASSIQLFNEQFF. Written as DNA, the CDR3 is TGTGCCAGTAGTATCCAACTATTTAATGAGCAGTTCTTC. The chain carries TRBV19 and TRBJ2-1, with D hard to call. The length of the CDR3 is 13 residues. The germline V gene encodes CDR1 LNHDA and CDR2 SQIVND (reference sequence). V was trimmed by 3 bases and J by 7 bases, leaving 10 bases between them.

The genes are TRBV3-1 (or the pseudogene TRBV3-2) and TRBJ1-2; 7 bases line up with TRBD1. The CDR3 has 14 residues. The V segment lost 2 bases and the J segment 8 bases; nucleotides outside the gene matches: 8. Germline V CDR1 and CDR2: LGHDT, YNNKEL (reference sequence). CDR3 nucleotide sequence: TGTGCCAGCAGCCAACGACAGGGAGGTAGAGGCTACACCTTC. Translating it yields CASSQRQGGRGYTF.

V and J are TRBV5-1 and TRBJ1-1; 7 bases line up with TRBD1. This CDR3 is built from 15 residues. J gave up 4 bases and V 5 bases, and 11 bases lay outside the gene matches. Per the germline V gene, CDR1 is SGHRS and CDR2 is YFSETQ. The CDR3 reads CASSSGGGAVTEAFF. As DNA, the CDR3 is TGCGCCAGCAGTAGTGGAGGGGGCGCGGTCACTGAAGCTTTCTTT. Full variable domain (outside the CDR3, taken from reference TRBV5-1 and TRBJ1-1): KAGVTQTPRYLIKTRGQQVTLSCSPISGHRSVSWYQQTPGQGLQFLFEYFSETQRNKGNFPGRFSGRQFSNSRSEMNVSTLELGDSALYLCASSSGGGAVTEAFFGQGTRLTVV.

The V call is TRBV24-1, the J call TRBJ2-1, with TRBD1 identical over 7 bases. In germline, CDR1 is KGHDR, CDR2 SFDVKD. The CDR3 sequence is 15 residues long. Losses at the gene ends were 3 bases for V and 5 bases for J; bases not matched to a gene: 6. The CDR3: CATSDHSGTDNEQFF. Written as DNA, the CDR3 is TGTGCCACCAGTGATCATTCCGGGACAGACAATGAGCAGTTCTTC.

This chain joins TRBV6-2 or TRBV6-3 and TRBJ2-7, with no clear D. Per the germline V gene, CDR1 is MNHEY and CDR2 is SVGEGT. The length of the CDR3 is 15 residues. V gave up 2 bases and J gave up 4 bases, with 15 bases separating them. In DNA, the CDR3 is TGTGCCAGCAGTTACCTCTCCGACAAGGAATACGAGCAGTACTTC. Residues: CASSYLSDKEYEQYF.

V usage is TRBV7-8 and J usage is TRBJ1-2, with 7 bases lining up with TRBD1. The J segment lost 8 bases and the V segment lost 5 bases, leaving 8 bases of the junction unmatched. CDR3 size: 13 residues. Per germline, CDR1 SGHVS and CDR2 FQNEAQ. CDR3 in amino acids: CASSPIRGQGYTF. CDR3 nucleotide sequence: TGTGCCAGCAGCCCCATCCGGGGACAGGGCTACACCTTC.

This rearrangement joins TRBV7-2 to TRBJ2-7; 7 bases agree with TRBD2. The length of the CDR3 is 15 residues. Germline CDR1 and CDR2: SGHTA and FQGNSA. J was trimmed by 0 bases and V by 5 bases; bases with no gene match: 7. CDR3 amino acids: CASSQTGTNSYEQYF. The CDR3 DNA reads as TGTGCCAGCAGCCAAACCGGGACTAACTCCTACGAGCAGTACTTC.

The V call is TRBV7-2, the J call TRBJ1-4, with TRBD1 identical over 9 bases. The junction had 9 bases not matched to a gene; V was cut back by 5 bases and J by 5 bases. The CDR3 loop spans 16 amino acids. The germline CDR1 and CDR2 sequences are SGHTA and FQGNSA. CDR3 sequence reads: CASSDRRQGENEKLFF. The CDR3 coding sequence is TGTGCCAGCAGCGACCGAAGACAGGGGGAAAATGAAAAACTGTTTTTT.

The chain is built from TRBV5-1 and TRBJ1-1; no definite D call. The germline CDR1 and CDR2 sequences are SGHRS and YFSETQ. The V and J ends lost 1 base and 3 bases respectively, with 10 bases between them. The CDR3 has 14 residues. CDR3 sequence (DNA): TGCGCCAGCAGCTTGTCGGACTCGTACACTGAAGCTTTCTTT. Encoded protein: CASSLSDSYTEAFF.

This chain uses TRBV7-3 with TRBJ1-1, with 7 bases matching TRBD1. Looked up from germline, CDR1 is SGHTA and CDR2 is FQGTGA. V dropped 1 base and J dropped 5; count of bases not matched to a gene: 4. This CDR3 region has 14 residues. CDR3 loop: CASSLNAGGTEAFF. The CDR3 DNA follows: TGTGCCAGCAGCTTAAACGCAGGGGGGACTGAAGCTTTCTTT.

The chain is built from TRBV9 and TRBJ2-7; TRBD2 matches at 10 bases. The CDR3 runs 16 residues. Losses at the gene ends were 3 bases for V and 0 bases for J; bases not matched to a gene: 6. The germline V gene encodes CDR1 SGDLS and CDR2 YYNGEE. This CDR3 reads CASSAHLAGDSYEQYF. CDR3 nucleotide sequence: TGTGCCAGCAGCGCGCACCTAGCGGGGGACTCCTACGAGCAGTACTTC.